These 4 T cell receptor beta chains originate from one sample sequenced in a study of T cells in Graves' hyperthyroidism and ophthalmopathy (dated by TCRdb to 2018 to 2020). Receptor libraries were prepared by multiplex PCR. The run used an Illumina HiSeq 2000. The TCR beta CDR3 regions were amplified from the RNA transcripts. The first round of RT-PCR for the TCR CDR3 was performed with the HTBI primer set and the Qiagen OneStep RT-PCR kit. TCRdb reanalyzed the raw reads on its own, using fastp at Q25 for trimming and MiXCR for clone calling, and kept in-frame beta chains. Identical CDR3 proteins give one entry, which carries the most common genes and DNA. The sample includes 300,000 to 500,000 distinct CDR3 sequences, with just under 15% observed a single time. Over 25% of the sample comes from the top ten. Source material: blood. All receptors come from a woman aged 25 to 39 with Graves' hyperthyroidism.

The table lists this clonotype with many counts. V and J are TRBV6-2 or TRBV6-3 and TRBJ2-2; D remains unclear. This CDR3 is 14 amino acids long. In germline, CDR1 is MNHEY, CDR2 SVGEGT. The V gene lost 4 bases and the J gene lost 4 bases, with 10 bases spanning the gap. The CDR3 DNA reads TGTGCCAGCAGTTTCAGGATTAGCACCGGGGAGCTGTTTTTT. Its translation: CASSFRISTGELFF.

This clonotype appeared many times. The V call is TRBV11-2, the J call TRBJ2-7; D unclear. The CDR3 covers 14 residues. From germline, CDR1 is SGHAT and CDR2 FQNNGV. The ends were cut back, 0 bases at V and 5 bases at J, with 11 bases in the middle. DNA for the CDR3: TGTGCCAGCAGCTTAGAGGTTCTGCCACACGAGCAGTACTTC. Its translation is CASSLEVLPHEQYF.

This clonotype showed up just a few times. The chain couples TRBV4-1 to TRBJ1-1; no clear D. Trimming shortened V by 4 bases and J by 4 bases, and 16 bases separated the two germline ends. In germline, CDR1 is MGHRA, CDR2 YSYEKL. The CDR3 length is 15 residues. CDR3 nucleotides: TGCGCCAGCAGCCCCTCTGTGGTCCAAGGCACTGAAGCTTTCTTT. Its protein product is CASSPSVVQGTEAFF.

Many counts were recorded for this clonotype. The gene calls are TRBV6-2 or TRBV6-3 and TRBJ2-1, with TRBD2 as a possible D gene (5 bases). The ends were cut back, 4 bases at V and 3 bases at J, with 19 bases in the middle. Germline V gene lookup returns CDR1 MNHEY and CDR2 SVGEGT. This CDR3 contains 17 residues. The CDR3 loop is CASSLNAMERVYNEQFF. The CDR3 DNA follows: TGTGCCAGCAGTTTAAACGCCATGGAGAGGGTCTACAATGAGCAGTTCTTC.